This T cell receptor (beta chain) was profiled in a study of STAT5B mutations in CD4+ large granular lymphocyte leukemia. About the study: Among healthy donors, a particular HLA allele went with more CDR3 'QG' motifs.

Trimming took 1 base from V and 4 from J, leaving 4 bases between them. Germline lookup yields CDR1 SEHNR and CDR2 FQNEAQ (reference sequence). The CDR3 is made up of 12 amino acids. This clone was counted a few times. Its specificity is unknown. The survey-level immunoSEQ assay was used. Measured with immunoSEQ multiplex PCR; TCRdb has only the in-frame clones, and not every one. The sample yields 35,000 or so clones, nearly 90% seen once. Study results and caveats: Compared with healthy controls (2/35), patient top clones favored TRBV06 (8/27). About 24% of private leukemic clonotypes occurred rarely in other patients' non-leukemic repertoires.

This sequence originates from a human donor in good health. Sequenced sample: CD4+ T cells from blood buffy coats. The chain couples TRBV7-9 to TRBJ2-5; D remains ambiguous. The CDR3 loop reads CASSLGLETQYF. The DNA of the CDR3 is TGTGCCAGCAGCTTAGGGTTAGAGACCCAGTACTTC. The whole variable domain, filled in from reference TRBV7-9 and TRBJ2-5, reads DTGVSQNPRHKITKRGQNVTFRCDPISEHNRLYWYRQTLGQGPEFLTYFQNEAQLEKSRLLSDRFSAERPKGSFSTLEIQRTEQGDSAMYLCASSLGLETQYFGPGTRLLVL.